The present TCR beta chain was sequenced within a study of early T cells in non-severe SARS-CoV-2 infection. V was cut by 5 bases and J by 0 bases, with 13 bases left in between. The germline V gene has CDR1 KGHDR and CDR2 SFDVKD. The CDR3 extends over 16 amino acids. The sample holds many counts of this clonotype. cDNA molecules, individually, were tagged with unique molecular identifiers. Each CDR3 protein is one row after TCRdb ran MiXCR on the 5' RACE reads. Of about 15,000 distinct CDR3 sequences listed, about 6% are singletons. Sequences were derived from whole blood, sampled at baseline. The V gene is TRBV24-1, the J gene TRBJ2-1, with TRBD2 as a possible D gene (6 bases). This receptor was obtained from an adult who was a healthcare worker with PCR-confirmed SARS-CoV-2 infection or an uninfected control (not recorded which). CDR3 nucleotide sequence: TGTGCCACCAGTGGGCGGGACGGTGGCTCCTACAATGAGCAGTTCTTC. Amino acid sequence: CATSGRDGGSYNEQFF.